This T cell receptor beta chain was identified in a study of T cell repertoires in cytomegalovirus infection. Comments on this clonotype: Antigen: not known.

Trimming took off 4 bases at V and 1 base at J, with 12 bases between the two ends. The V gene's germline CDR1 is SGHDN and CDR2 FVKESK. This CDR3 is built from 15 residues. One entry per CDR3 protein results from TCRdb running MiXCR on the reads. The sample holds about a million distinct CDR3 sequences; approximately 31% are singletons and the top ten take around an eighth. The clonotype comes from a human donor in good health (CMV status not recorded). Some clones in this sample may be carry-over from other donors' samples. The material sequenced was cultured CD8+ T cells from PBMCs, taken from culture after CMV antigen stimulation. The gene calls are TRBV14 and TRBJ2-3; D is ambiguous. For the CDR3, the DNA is TGTGCCAGCAGCCCCGGACCTATGGGCACAGATACGCAGTATTTT. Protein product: CASSPGPMGTDTQYF.